What follows is one T cell receptor beta chain and its context. No antigen is known for it. These data originate in a study of response to subunit inactivated influenza vaccine. General study points: A suggestion made by the authors is that each seasonal influenza vaccination recruits few new T cells.

This CDR3 comprises 14 residues. In germline, CDR1 is SGHDT, CDR2 YYEEEE. Trimming removed 4 bases from V and 2 bases from J, with 12 bases in between. A single record per CDR3 protein comes from TCRdb applying MiXCR to the RT-PCR reads. This table holds 650,000 to 800,000 distinct CDR3 sequences, about 15% found once. The rearrangement uses TRBV5-6 and TRBJ1-2; perhaps TRBD1 as D (5 bases). The receptor was derived from a man between 45 and 60 years old who received an inactivated influenza vaccine. Source: PBMCs from blood, taken around two weeks before vaccination. Written as DNA, the CDR3 is TGTGCCAGCAGCGTGACCGGGACGAACTATGGCTACACCTTC. Its translation: CASSVTGTNYGYTF.